This passage covers 27 T cell receptor beta chains from one sample sequenced in a study of CD8 T cells in Susac syndrome. Reverse transcription of about 0.5 to 1 ug RNA was performed with random hexamers. TCRdb passed the immunoSEQ multiplex PCR reads through MiXCR, listing each CDR3 protein once. The table includes around 100,000 distinct CDR3 sequences, about 96% detected once. The material sequenced was CD8+ T cells from PBMCs. The receptors shown here come from a human donor with Susac syndrome.

This clonotype was seen a single time. The chain recombines TRBV29-1 with TRBJ1-2, with a possible D match to TRBD1 (5 bases). Looked up from germline, CDR1 is SQVTM and CDR2 is ANQGSEA. V dropped 4 bases and J dropped 2 bases, with 8 bases sitting between them. This CDR3 is 12 amino acids long. The CDR3 loop is CSVAGQNYGYTF. CDR3 DNA: TGCAGCGTTGCGGGGCAAAACTATGGCTACACCTTC. Full variable domain (missing parts from reference TRBV29-1 and TRBJ1-2): SAVISQKPSRDICQRGTSLTIQCQVDSQVTMMFWYRQQPGQSLTLIATANQGSEATYESGFVIDKFPISRPNLTFSTLTVSNMSPEDSSIYLCSVAGQNYGYTFGSGTRLTVV.

Of note for this clonotype: The junction differs from germline at one of its ends, possibly a read error. V and J are TRBV29-1 and TRBJ2-5; D is possibly TRBD1 (6 bases). This CDR3 has 13 residues. Germline V gene data show CDR1 as SQVTM and CDR2 as ANQGSEA. The CDR3 loop reads CSVEGQQEETQYF. CDR3 DNA sequence: TGCAGCGTGGAAGGACAGCAGGAAGAGACCCAGTACTTC.

V gene TRBV29-1 combines with J gene TRBJ1-1, with D perhaps TRBD1 (5 bases). The CDR3 extends over 13 amino acids. Per the germline V gene, CDR1 is SQVTM and CDR2 is ANQGSEA. Trimming cost V 6 bases and J 4 bases, with 15 bases left between them. The CDR3 sequence: CSVLTVLGTEAFF. The CDR3 DNA is TGCAGCGTCCTGACAGTACTGGGCACTGAAGCTTTCTTT.

V gene TRBV7-8 combines with J gene TRBJ2-5; 7 bases agree with TRBD2. The CDR3 is 15 amino acids. Germline assignment: CDR1 SGHVS and CDR2 FQNEAQ. Losses at the gene ends were 2 bases for V and 8 bases for J; bases not matched to a gene: 11. CDR3: CASSLSLGRDGTQYF. CDR3 DNA: TGTGCCAGCAGCTTAAGCTTGGGGAGGGATGGTACCCAGTACTTC.

This clonotype was seen just once. DNA for the CDR3: TGCAGTGCTTCCCACAGGGGCGGGGCTTACGAGCAGTACTTC. Amino acids: CSASHRGGAYEQYF. This chain uses TRBV20-1 with TRBJ2-7; perhaps TRBD1 as D (7 bases). Trimming pared 5 bases from V and 4 bases from J, leaving 18 bases between. Germline CDR1 and CDR2: DFQATT and SNEGSKA (reference sequence). The CDR3 is 14 residues long.

The rearrangement links TRBV5-6 to TRBJ2-1; TRBD2 matches at 11 bases. V lost 4 bases to trimming and J lost 5 bases; unmatched junction nucleotides: 5. CDR1 is SGHDT, CDR2 YYEEEE, per germline. This CDR3 contains 15 residues. The DNA of the CDR3 is TGTGCCAGCAGCAAATTGACTAGCGGGGACAATGAGCAGTTCTTC. Protein product: CASSKLTSGDNEQFF. The full variable domain, with the rest looked up from reference TRBV5-6 and TRBJ2-1, is DAGVTQSPTHLIKTRGQQVTLRCSPKSGHDTVSWYQQALGQGPQFIFQYYEEEERQRGNFPDRFSGHQFPNYSSELNVNALLLGDSALYLCASSKLTSGDNEQFFGPGTRLTVL.

The chain combines TRBV20-1 with TRBJ2-7, with D unclear. CDR1 and CDR2 (germline): DFQATT, SNEGSKA (reference sequence). This CDR3 spans 12 amino acids. The V end was cut by 7 bases, the J end by 4 bases, with 14 bases between. CDR3 loop: CSVPSMTYEQYF. Written as DNA, the CDR3 is TGCAGTGTCCCCTCAATGACATACGAGCAGTACTTC.

The chain has TRBV29-1 and TRBJ2-7; 8 nucleotides agree with TRBD1. The germline gives CDR1 SQVTM, CDR2 ANQGSEA. The J segment lost 1 base and the V segment lost 7 bases, leaving 6 bases of the junction unmatched. This CDR3 has 13 residues. The CDR3 reads CSAQGVDSYEQYF. Here the CDR3 DNA reads TGCAGCGCACAGGGGGTCGATTCCTACGAGCAGTACTTC.

The chain has TRBV12-3 or TRBV12-4 and TRBJ1-1; D call uncertain. V was pared by 6 bases and J by 11 bases, with 16 bases between. This CDR3 is 12 amino acids long. CDR3 nucleotide sequence: TGTGCCAGCAGCCGAGGAAGTGTAGACGCTTTCTTT. Its translation: CASSRGSVDAFF.

The chain is built from TRBV3-1 and TRBJ1-5; D unclear. This CDR3 spans 13 amino acids. CDR1 and CDR2 from the germline V gene are LGHDT and YNNKEL (reference sequence). Deletions cut 1 base from V and 6 bases from J, with 7 bases between. CDR3 nucleotides: TGTGCCAGCAGCCAAGGAGGAGGTCAGCCCCAGCATTTT. Amino acids: CASSQGGGQPQHF.

The table lists this clonotype with a count of one. The junction and the germline gene differ at one end; a read error may be behind it. CDR3 DNA: TGCGCCAGCAGCCACCCCCGGCGGCTACCTAGAAGTTTC. Its protein product is CASSHPRRLPRSF. The chain couples TRBV4-1 to TRBJ1-2; D remains unclear. The CDR3 is made up of 13 amino acids. Per the germline V gene, CDR1 is MGHRA and CDR2 is YSYEKL.

This rearrangement joins TRBV9 to TRBJ1-2; D not resolved. V lost 4 bases and J 6 bases, leaving 19 bases between the germline ends. The length of the CDR3 is 15 residues. Germline values: CDR1 SGDLS, CDR2 YYNGEE. Here the CDR3 reads CASSPTRGGWNGYTF. CDR3 sequence (DNA): TGTGCCAGCAGCCCCACCCGGGGAGGGTGGAATGGCTACACCTTC.

J is TRBJ2-5 and V is TRBV12-3 or TRBV12-4, with 8 positions matching TRBD1. This CDR3 spans 15 amino acids. V lost 5 bases, J lost 1 base, and 6 bases stayed unmatched. CDR3 sequence (DNA): TGTGCCAGCAGTCTGAAGGACAGGGTCCAAGAGACCCAGTACTTC. This encodes CASSLKDRVQETQYF.

The chain combines TRBV9 with TRBJ2-5; 7 nucleotides agree with TRBD2. After removal of 0 bases from V and 4 bases from J, the junction contained 6 bases not matched to a gene. The CDR3 has 15 amino acids. In germline, CDR1 is SGDLS, CDR2 YYNGEE. CDR3 amino acids: CASSVEVLAGETQYF. In DNA form, the CDR3 reads TGTGCCAGCAGCGTAGAGGTTTTAGCGGGAGAGACCCAGTACTTC.

This clonotype was found once. Germline is not matched at one junction end, which may reflect a read error. This chain uses TRBV19 with TRBJ1-2; D not resolved. The V gene's germline CDR1 is LNHDA and CDR2 SQIVND (reference sequence). The CDR3 sequence is 11 residues long. CDR3 coding DNA: TGTGCCAGTAGTAACCCTTGGACTAGTTCCTTC. Translating gives CASSNPWTSSF.

The CDR3 loop reads CASSSVVGTEAFF. The CDR3 DNA reads TGTGCCAGCAGCTCCGTGGTAGGGACTGAAGCTTTCTTT. This rearrangement joins TRBV7-9 to TRBJ1-1; D is unresolved. The V gene's germline CDR1 is SEHNR and CDR2 FQNEAQ (reference sequence). V shed 4 bases and J shed 5 bases, with 11 bases lying between them. This CDR3 spans 13 amino acids. Drawing the rest from reference TRBV7-9 and TRBJ1-1, the complete variable domain is DTGVSQNPRHKITKRGQNVTFRCDPISEHNRLYWYRQTLGQGPEFLTYFQNEAQLEKSRLLSDRFSAERPKGSFSTLEIQRTEQGDSAMYLCASSSVVGTEAFFGQGTRLTVV.

The chain recombines TRBV3-1 with TRBJ2-5; D is uncertain. There are 14 residues in the CDR3. From germline, CDR1 is LGHDT and CDR2 YNNKEL (reference sequence). V was cut by 1 base and J by 5 bases, with 11 bases left in between. The CDR3 is CASSQVVSLETQYF. The CDR3 nucleotides read TGTGCCAGCAGCCAAGTGGTTAGCTTGGAGACCCAGTACTTC.

The gene calls are TRBV20-1 and TRBJ1-2, with TRBD1 matching over 9 bases. The CDR3 loop spans 17 amino acids. V lost 2 bases and J lost 3; bases outside the gene matches: 13. From germline, CDR1 is DFQATT and CDR2 SNEGSKA (reference sequence). CDR3 region: CSARPQGQGERDYGYTF. Here the CDR3 DNA reads TGCAGTGCTAGACCCCAGGGACAGGGTGAGAGGGACTATGGCTACACCTTC.

V is TRBV15 and J is TRBJ2-7, with 10 bases matching TRBD1. The V and J ends lost 0 bases and 2 bases, in that order; junction bases with no gene match: 1. This CDR3 spans 15 amino acids. CDR1 and CDR2 from the germline V gene are LNHNV and YYDKDF (reference sequence). As DNA, the CDR3 is TGTGCCACCAGCAGAGAGGGGACAGGGGCCTACGAGCAGTACTTC. It translates to CATSREGTGAYEQYF. Combining the CDR3 with reference TRBV15 and TRBJ2-7 gives the whole variable domain DAMVIQNPRYQVTQFGKPVTLSCSQTLNHNVMYWYQQKSSQAPKLLFHYYDKDFNNEADTPDNFQSRRPNTSFCFLDIRSPGLGDTAMYLCATSREGTGAYEQYFGPGTRLTVT.

The V call is TRBV27, the J call TRBJ1-2; D perhaps matches TRBD1 (6 bases). The CDR3 consists of 14 residues. Trimming removed 2 bases from V and 8 bases from J, with 15 bases in between. Germline assignment: CDR1 MNHEY and CDR2 SMNVEV (reference sequence). CDR3 sequence (DNA): TGTGCCAGCAGTTTAACCCAAACAGGGAACGGCTACACCTTC. Translated, it gives CASSLTQTGNGYTF.

The table lists this clonotype with a count of one. V is TRBV7-9 and J is TRBJ2-1; D gene ambiguous. Trimming removed 6 bases from V and 8 bases from J, with 11 bases in between. Germline-derived CDR1 and CDR2 are SEHNR and FQNEAQ (reference sequence). CDR3 length: 12 amino acids. The CDR3 sequence: CASRSPVDEQFF. CDR3 DNA sequence: TGTGCCAGCAGATCCCCCGTCGATGAGCAGTTCTTC.

This clonotype came up a few times. The chain uses TRBV6-5 and TRBJ2-7; TRBD2 matches 13 bases. This CDR3 is 15 amino acids long. Germline CDR1 and CDR2: MNHEY and SVGAGI. V trimming: 5 bases; J trimming: 4 bases; junction bases outside the gene matches: 5. The CDR3 spells CASSPRTSGSYEQYF. The DNA for the CDR3 is TGTGCCAGCAGTCCGCGGACTAGCGGGAGTTACGAGCAGTACTTC.

The gene calls are TRBV4-2 and TRBJ1-6; the D is unclear. CDR1 and CDR2 (germline): LGHNA, YNFKEQ. Trimming left V 1 base short and J 3 bases short, with 13 bases between. The length of the CDR3 is 17 residues. The CDR3 is CASSQVLQQLYNSPLHF. The DNA for the CDR3 is TGTGCCAGCAGCCAAGTGTTGCAACAGCTCTATAATTCACCCCTCCACTTT.

The chain couples TRBV6-4 to TRBJ1-2; D ambiguous. Germline loops: CDR1 MRHNA, CDR2 SNTAGT. V was trimmed by 2 bases and J by 11 bases, leaving 9 bases between them. This CDR3 spans 11 amino acids. The CDR3 DNA reads as TGTGCCAGCAGTGACGGTGGGCTTTACACCTTC. Translating gives CASSDGGLYTF.

V usage is TRBV2 and J usage is TRBJ1-1, with TRBD1 identical over 7 bases. This CDR3 is built from 11 residues. J lost 1 base, V lost 11 bases, and 1 base had no gene match. Germline V gene sequence: CDR1 SNHLY, CDR2 FYNNEI. The CDR3 DNA reads as TGTGCCGGGACAGCGAACACTGAAGCTTTCTTT. Its translation is CAGTANTEAFF.

The table lists this clonotype with a count of one. The V and J genes are TRBV5-6 and TRBJ2-7, with D uncertain. This CDR3 is built from 12 residues. Looked up from germline, CDR1 is SGHDT and CDR2 is YYEEEE. V was clipped by 3 bases and J by 11 bases, with 15 bases between them. CDR3 in amino acids: CASSSRPLMEYF. The CDR3 DNA reads as TGTGCCAGCAGCTCCCGTCCCTTGATGGAGTACTTC.

The chain links TRBV18 to TRBJ2-7; D is unresolved. Trimming took 6 bases from V and 5 from J, leaving 17 bases between them. This CDR3 region has 14 residues. Germline V CDR1 and CDR2: KGHSH, LQKENI. The CDR3, as DNA: TGTGCCAGCTCGCGACTGGAACTTCGTAACGAGCAGTACTTC. Residues: CASSRLELRNEQYF.